These T cell receptor beta chains were read from a single sample in a study of PD-L1 blockade in urothelial cancer. TCRdb keeps only in-frame clones here, not all; method: immunoSEQ multiplex PCR. The sample yields about 56,000 clones, approximately 85% seen once. Specimen: PBMCs, collected around atezolizumab (anti-PD-L1) treatment. Receptor source: a man aged 70 or older with urothelial cancer. The CDR3 runs from the conserved cysteine through the conserved F or W. Fields, in order: V gene, clone size, D gene, J gene, CDR3 protein, CDR3 DNA. The D gene is left open where the match is weak. Rows may omit the clone size; those that give it use once, few, many or a size class.

TRBV6-1	NA	NA	TRBJ2-7	CASSSPAYEQYF	TGTGCCAGCAGTTCCCCCGCCTACGAGCAGTACTTC
TRBV9	NA	TRBD1	TRBJ1-5	CASSEGQVNQPQHF	TGTGCCAGCAGCGAAGGACAGGTTAATCAGCCCCAGCATTTT
TRBV2	NA	NA	TRBJ1-5	CASSYSRVNQPQHF	TGTGCCAGCAGTTATTCCAGGGTGAATCAGCCCCAGCATTTT
TRBV2	NA	TRBD1	TRBJ1-5	CASKAQGNQPQHF	TGTGCCAGCAAAGCACAGGGGAACCAGCCCCAGCATTTT
TRBV6-1	once	TRBD1	TRBJ2-1	CASSGSDRGSYNEQFF	TGTGCCAGCAGTGGGTCGGACAGGGGTTCTTACAATGAGCAGTTCTTC
TRBV6-6	NA	NA	TRBJ2-7	CASSTGTSSYEQYF	TGTGCCAGCAGCACCGGGACTTCCTCCTACGAGCAGTACTTC
TRBV11-2	NA	NA	TRBJ2-1	CASSLEGTGPYNEQFF	TGTGCCAGCAGCTTAGAAGGCACAGGACCCTACAATGAGCAGTTCTTC
TRBV7-8	NA	NA	TRBJ2-7	CASSPTQGQGYEQYF	TGTGCCAGCAGCCCGACTCAGGGCCAGGGCTACGAGCAGTACTTC
TRBV13	NA	TRBD2	TRBJ2-3	CASSQLASDTQYF	TGTGCCAGCAGCCAACTAGCGTCAGATACGCAGTATTTT
TRBV27	NA	NA	TRBJ2-7	CASRATSSSYEQYF	TGTGCCAGCAGGGCTACTAGTAGCTCCTACGAGCAGTACTTC
TRBV29-1	NA	TRBD2	TRBJ2-5	CSVAGGPQETQYF	TGCAGCGTTGCGGGAGGACCTCAAGAGACCCAGTACTTC
TRBV15	NA	TRBD1	TRBJ2-1	CATSRGGTGPYNEQFF	TGTGCCACCAGCAGAGGGGGGACAGGCCCCTACAATGAGCAGTTCTTC
TRBV15	NA	NA	TRBJ2-7	CATSRSGTTVYEQYF	TGTGCCACCAGCAGGTCCGGGACAACCGTCTACGAGCAGTACTTC
TRBV6-1	NA	NA	TRBJ1-5	CASISQISNQPQHF	TGTGCCAGCATCTCACAAATCAGCAATCAGCCCCAGCATTTT
TRBV4-1	NA	TRBD2	TRBJ2-3	CASSRGASGRSSTDTQYF	TGCGCCAGCAGCCGCGGGGCTAGCGGGAGGTCTAGCACAGATACGCAGTATTTT
TRBV7-7	many	TRBD1	TRBJ2-7	CASSSGQGSYEQYF	TGTGCCAGCAGCTCCGGACAGGGGTCCTACGAGCAGTACTTC